The T cell receptor beta chain under discussion was sequenced for a study of OX40 agonist ivuxolimab in advanced cancers. CDR1 and CDR2 (germline): MNHNS, SASEGT. Trimming took 6 bases from V and 6 from J, leaving 12 bases between them. CDR3 length: 14 residues. TCRdb's copy holds only in-frame clones and misses some; the assay was immunoSEQ multiplex PCR. The sample lists approximately 22,000 clones; approximately 87% were seen once. By share, this clone ranks as large (0.1 to 1%). The V call is TRBV6-1, the J call TRBJ1-6; D is undetermined. The material sequenced was CD4+ or CD8+ T cells sorted from blood, taken in a trial of the OX40 agonist ivuxolimab. The sequence came from an adult with an advanced solid tumor such as melanoma, head and neck, liver or kidney cancer. The CDR3 loop reads CASSFGIFNSPLHF. The DNA of the CDR3 is TGTGCCAGCAGCTTCGGGATATTTAATTCACCCCTCCACTTT.